The 7 T cell receptor beta chains given below trace back to one sample, sequenced in a study of blood T cells in healthy people across ages. For the second PCR, which ran for 7 to 11 cycles, a sample-barcoded 5' primer and a J-beta primer mix were used. TCRdb re-called the 5' RACE reads with MiXCR, one entry per CDR3 protein. This sample carries 710,000 or so distinct CDR3 sequences, about 24% of them seen once, and the ten largest clones take under 25%. The sequencing sample was made of blood. These receptors originate from an older man in good health.

This clonotype was seen only a few times. The chain recombines TRBV5-1 with TRBJ2-3; the match to TRBD1 covers 8 bases. J lost 0 bases, V lost 0 bases, and 12 bases had no gene match. The CDR3 has 19 amino acids. Germline V gene lookup returns CDR1 SGHRS and CDR2 YFSETQ. The CDR3 region is CASSLAAGTGTTSTDTQYF. The CDR3 DNA sequence: TGCGCCAGCAGCTTGGCCGCGGGGACAGGCACGACTAGCACAGATACGCAGTATTTT.

The J gene is TRBJ2-6, the V gene TRBV7-3; D gene ambiguous. In germline, CDR1 is SGHTA, CDR2 FQGTGA. With 0 bases removed from V and 0 bases from J, the gap between germline ends came to 6 bases. The CDR3 spans 16 residues. Here the CDR3 reads CASSLTVNSGANVLTF. CDR3 DNA: TGTGCCAGCAGCTTAACGGTGAACTCTGGGGCCAACGTCCTGACTTTC. Complete variable domain (other parts from reference TRBV7-3 and TRBJ2-6): GAGVSQTPSNKVTEKGKYVELRCDPISGHTALYWYRQSLGQGPEFLIYFQGTGAADDSGLPNDRFFAVRPEGSVSTLKIQRTERGDSAVYLCASSLTVNSGANVLTFGAGSRLTVL.

The J gene is TRBJ1-4, the V gene TRBV10-3; 7 bases agree with TRBD1. Germline V gene data show CDR1 as ENHRY and CDR2 as SYGVKD. Trimming cost V 6 bases and J 3 bases; bases outside gene matches: 1. CDR3 length: 13 residues. CDR3: CAISGQANEKLFF. In nucleotides, the CDR3 is TGTGCCATCAGCGGACAGGCTAATGAAAAACTGTTTTTT.

The table lists this clonotype with a few counts. The chain has TRBV6-5 and TRBJ2-7, with 11 bases matching TRBD1. The germline gives CDR1 MNHEY, CDR2 SVGAGI. The CDR3 has 15 amino acids. V was clipped by 2 bases and J by 3 bases; unmatched bases: 3. CDR3 DNA: TGTGCCAGCAGTTACGGGACAGGGGGAAGCTACGAGCAGTACTTC. Translated, it gives CASSYGTGGSYEQYF.

This chain joins TRBV7-2 and TRBJ2-1; D remains unclear. The closer fit of TRBJ2-7 to the DNA end suggests the J call may be wrong. CDR3 length: 13 residues. The germline V gene encodes CDR1 SGHTA and CDR2 FQGNSA. CDR3 bases: TGTGCCAGCAGCTTAGATCTGGTAGGCGAGCAGTACGTC. It translates to CASSLDLVGEQYV.

The chain is built from TRBV5-1 and TRBJ2-3; perhaps TRBD1 as D (6 bases). CDR1 is SGHRS and CDR2 is YFSETQ in the germline V gene. V lost 0 bases and J lost 2, with 19 bases in between. CDR3 size: 18 residues. The CDR3 region is CASSLARPGAPSTDTQYF. For the CDR3, the DNA is TGCGCCAGCAGCTTGGCAAGGCCAGGGGCCCCTTCCACAGATACGCAGTATTTT.

V usage is TRBV7-2 and J usage is TRBJ2-4; TRBD2 might be the D (5 bases). The CDR3 consists of 15 residues. Trimming removed 0 bases from V and 5 bases from J, with 11 bases in between. In germline, CDR1 is SGHTA, CDR2 FQGNSA. CDR3 in DNA: TGTGCCAGCAGCTTAGCACGGGGTGGGGAAAACATTCAGTACTTC. It codes for CASSLARGGENIQYF. Drawing the rest from reference TRBV7-2 and TRBJ2-4, the complete variable domain is GAGVSQSPSNKVTEKGKDVELRCDPISGHTALYWYRQSLGQGLEFLIYFQGNSAPDKSGLPSDRFSAERTGGSVSTLTIQRTQQEDSAVYLCASSLARGGENIQYFGAGTRLSVL.